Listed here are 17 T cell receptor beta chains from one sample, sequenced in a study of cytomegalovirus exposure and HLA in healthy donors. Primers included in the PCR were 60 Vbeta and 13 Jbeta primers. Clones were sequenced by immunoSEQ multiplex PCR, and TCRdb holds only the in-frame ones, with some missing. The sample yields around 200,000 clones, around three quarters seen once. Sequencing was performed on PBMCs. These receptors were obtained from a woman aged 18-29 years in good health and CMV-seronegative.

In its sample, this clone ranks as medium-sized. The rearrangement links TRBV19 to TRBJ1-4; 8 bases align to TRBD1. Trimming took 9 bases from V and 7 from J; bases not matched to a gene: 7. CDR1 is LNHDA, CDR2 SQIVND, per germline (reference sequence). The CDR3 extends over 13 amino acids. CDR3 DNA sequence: TGTGCCAGCTTGGACAGGGTGGGTGAAAAACTGTTTTTT. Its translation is CASLDRVGEKLFF.

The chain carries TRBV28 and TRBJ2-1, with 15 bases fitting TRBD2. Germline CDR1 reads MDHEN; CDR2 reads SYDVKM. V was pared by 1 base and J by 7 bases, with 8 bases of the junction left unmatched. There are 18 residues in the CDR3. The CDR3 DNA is TGTGCCAGCAGTTTATTGCGGACTAGCGGGAGGGCCTGGAATGAGCAGTTCTTC. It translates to CASSLLRTSGRAWNEQFF. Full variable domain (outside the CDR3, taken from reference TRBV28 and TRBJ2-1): DVKVTQSSRYLVKRTGEKVFLECVQDMDHENMFWYRQDPGLGLRLIYFSYDVKMKEKGDIPEGYSVSREKKERFSLILESASTNQTSMYLCASSLLRTSGRAWNEQFFGPGTRLTVL.

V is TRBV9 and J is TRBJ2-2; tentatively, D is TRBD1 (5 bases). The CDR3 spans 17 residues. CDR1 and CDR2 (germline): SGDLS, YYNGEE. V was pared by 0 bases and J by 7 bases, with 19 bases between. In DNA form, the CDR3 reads TGTGCCAGCAGCGTAGTCAGTGGGGCAGGGCGCGGCGGGGAGCTGTTTTTT. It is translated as CASSVVSGAGRGGELFF.

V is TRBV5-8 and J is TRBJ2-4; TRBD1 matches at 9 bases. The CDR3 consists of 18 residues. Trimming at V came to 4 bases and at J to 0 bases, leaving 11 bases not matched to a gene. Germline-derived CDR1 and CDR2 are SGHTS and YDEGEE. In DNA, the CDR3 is TGTGCCAGCAGCCAAAGGCTACCGGGACAGGGAGCCAAAAACATTCAGTACTTC. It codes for CASSQRLPGQGAKNIQYF.

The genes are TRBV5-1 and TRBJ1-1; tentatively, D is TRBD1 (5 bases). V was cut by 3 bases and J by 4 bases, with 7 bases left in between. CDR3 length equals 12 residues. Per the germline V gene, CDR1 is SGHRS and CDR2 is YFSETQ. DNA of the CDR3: TGCGCCAGCAGCTCGGGACTCACTGAAGCTTTCTTT. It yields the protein CASSSGLTEAFF.

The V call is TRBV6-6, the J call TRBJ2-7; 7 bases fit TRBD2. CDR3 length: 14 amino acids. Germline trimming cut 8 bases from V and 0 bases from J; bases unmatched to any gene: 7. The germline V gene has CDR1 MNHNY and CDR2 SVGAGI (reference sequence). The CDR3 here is CASDVGGSSYEQYF. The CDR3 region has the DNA TGTGCCAGCGACGTCGGCGGGAGCTCCTACGAGCAGTACTTC.

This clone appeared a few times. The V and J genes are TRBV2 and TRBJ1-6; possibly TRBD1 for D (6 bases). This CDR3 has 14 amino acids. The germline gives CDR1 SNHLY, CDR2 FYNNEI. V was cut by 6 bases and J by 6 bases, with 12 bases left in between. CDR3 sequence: CASRVGDTNSPLHF. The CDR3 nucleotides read TGTGCCAGCAGGGTTGGGGACACTAATTCACCCCTCCACTTT.

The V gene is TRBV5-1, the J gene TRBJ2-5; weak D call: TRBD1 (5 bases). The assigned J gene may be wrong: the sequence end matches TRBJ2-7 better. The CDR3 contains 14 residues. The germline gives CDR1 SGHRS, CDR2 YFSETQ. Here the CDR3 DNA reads TGCGCCAGCAGCAAGGACACCCACGGCAGCGAGCAGTACTTC. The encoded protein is CASSKDTHGSEQYF.

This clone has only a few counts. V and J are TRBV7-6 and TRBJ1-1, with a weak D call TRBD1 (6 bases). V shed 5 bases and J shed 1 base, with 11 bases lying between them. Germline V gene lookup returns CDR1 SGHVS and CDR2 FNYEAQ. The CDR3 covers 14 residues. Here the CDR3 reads CASSTQGPNTEAFF. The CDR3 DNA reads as TGTGCCAGCAGCACGCAGGGGCCGAACACTGAAGCTTTCTTT.

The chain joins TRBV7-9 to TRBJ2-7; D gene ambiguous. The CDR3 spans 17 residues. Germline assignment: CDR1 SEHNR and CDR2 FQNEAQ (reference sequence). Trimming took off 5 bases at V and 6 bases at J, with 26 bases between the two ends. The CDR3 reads CASSPQFVPIEISEQYF. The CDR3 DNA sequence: TGTGCCAGCAGCCCCCAGTTTGTTCCGATTGAAATCTCCGAGCAGTACTTC.

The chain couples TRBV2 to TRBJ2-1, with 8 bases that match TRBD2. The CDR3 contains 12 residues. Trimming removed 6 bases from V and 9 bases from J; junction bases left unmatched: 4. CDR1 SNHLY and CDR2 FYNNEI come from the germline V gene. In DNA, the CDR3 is TGTGCCAGCAGGGGGGGACTAGTTGAGCAGTTCTTC. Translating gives CASRGGLVEQFF.

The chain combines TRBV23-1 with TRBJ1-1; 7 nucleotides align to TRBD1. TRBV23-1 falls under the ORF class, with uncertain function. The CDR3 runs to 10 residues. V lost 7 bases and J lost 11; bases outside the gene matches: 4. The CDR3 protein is CASIQGFAFF. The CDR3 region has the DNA TGCGCCAGCATACAGGGGTTCGCTTTCTTT.

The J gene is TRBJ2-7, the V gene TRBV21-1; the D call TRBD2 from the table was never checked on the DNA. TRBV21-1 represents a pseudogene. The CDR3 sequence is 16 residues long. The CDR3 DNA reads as TGTGCCAGCAGCAGAACCCATTCGGGACTAGCGCACGAGCAGTACTTC. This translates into CASSRTHSGLAHEQYF.

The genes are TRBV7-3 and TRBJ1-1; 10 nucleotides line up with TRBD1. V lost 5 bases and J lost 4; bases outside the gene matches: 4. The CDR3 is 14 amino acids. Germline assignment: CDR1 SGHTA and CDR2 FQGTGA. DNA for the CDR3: TGTGCCAGCAGCCCCCGGGACAGGGGCACTGAAGCTTTCTTT. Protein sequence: CASSPRDRGTEAFF. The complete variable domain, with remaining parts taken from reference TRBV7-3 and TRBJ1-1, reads GAGVSQTPSNKVTEKGKYVELRCDPISGHTALYWYRQSLGQGPEFLIYFQGTGAADDSGLPNDRFFAVRPEGSVSTLKIQRTERGDSAVYLCASSPRDRGTEAFFGQGTRLTVV.

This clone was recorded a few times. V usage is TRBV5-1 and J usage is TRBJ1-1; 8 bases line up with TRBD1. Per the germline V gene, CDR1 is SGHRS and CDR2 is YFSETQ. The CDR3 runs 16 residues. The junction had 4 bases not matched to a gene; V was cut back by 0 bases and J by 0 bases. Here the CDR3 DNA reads TGCGCCAGCAGCTTGGCCGGGACAGGCTTGAACACTGAAGCTTTCTTT. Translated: CASSLAGTGLNTEAFF.

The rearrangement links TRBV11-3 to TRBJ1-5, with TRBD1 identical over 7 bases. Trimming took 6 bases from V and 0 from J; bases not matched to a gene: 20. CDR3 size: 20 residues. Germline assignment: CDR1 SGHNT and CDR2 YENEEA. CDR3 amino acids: CASRKTRTGTVLYSNQPQHF. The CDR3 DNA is TGTGCCAGCAGAAAAACCCGTACCGGGACAGTACTTTATAGCAATCAGCCCCAGCATTTT.

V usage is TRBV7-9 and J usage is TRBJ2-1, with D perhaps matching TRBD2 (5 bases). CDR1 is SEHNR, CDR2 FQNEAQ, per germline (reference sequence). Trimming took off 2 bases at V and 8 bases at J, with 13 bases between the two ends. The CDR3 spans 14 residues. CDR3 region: CASSLNLADHEQFF. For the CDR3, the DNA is TGTGCCAGCAGCTTAAACCTAGCAGATCATGAGCAGTTCTTC. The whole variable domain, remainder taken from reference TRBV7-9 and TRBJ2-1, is DTGVSQNPRHKITKRGQNVTFRCDPISEHNRLYWYRQTLGQGPEFLTYFQNEAQLEKSRLLSDRFSAERPKGSFSTLEIQRTEQGDSAMYLCASSLNLADHEQFFGPGTRLTVL.